Below, 11 T cell receptor beta chains from the same sample are listed, as sequenced in a study of blood T cell repertoires in COVID-19. The table came from immunoSEQ multiplex PCR; TCRdb's copy has only in-frame clones and leaves some out. The sample has more than 75,000 clones; around 84% are singletons. Sequenced sample: peripheral blood. The receptors derive from a human donor in a cohort sampled during active COVID-19.

J is TRBJ1-2 and V is TRBV2; D might be TRBD1 (6 bases). The CDR3 totals 13 residues. V shed 8 bases and J shed 4 bases, with 14 bases lying between them. Germline V gene sequence: CDR1 SNHLY, CDR2 FYNNEI. In nucleotides, the CDR3 is TGTGCCAGCGCCCCTGGACAGAGCTATGGCTACACCTTC. Translation gives CASAPGQSYGYTF.

V is TRBV6-6 and J is TRBJ2-5; D gene ambiguous. Germline CDR1 MNHNY, CDR2 SVGAGI (reference sequence). V lost 5 bases, J lost 5 bases, and 6 bases lay in between. The CDR3 is 11 residues long. CDR3: CASSIGETQYF. The CDR3 nucleotides read TGTGCCAGCAGTATCGGTGAGACCCAGTACTTC.

This clone was seen a few times. V and J are TRBV30 and TRBJ2-7, with a possible D match to TRBD2 (5 bases). V dropped 2 bases and J dropped 5 bases, with 7 bases sitting between them. Germline CDR1 and CDR2: GTSNPN and SVGIG (reference sequence). The CDR3 covers 11 residues. The DNA for the CDR3 is TGTGCCTGGAGTTGGGAGAACGAGCAGTACTTC. Translated, it gives CAWSWENEQYF.

V usage is TRBV5-1 and J usage is TRBJ2-1; 12 bases agree with TRBD2. This CDR3 region has 15 residues. V trimming: 2 bases; J trimming: 7 bases; junction bases outside the gene matches: 4. Germline CDR1 and CDR2: SGHRS and YFSETQ. The CDR3 nucleotides read TGCGCCAGCAGCTTTAGACTAGCGGGAGAAAATGAGCAGTTCTTC. As protein: CASSFRLAGENEQFF.

The V and J genes are TRBV18 and TRBJ2-4; weak D call: TRBD1 (6 bases). Germline values: CDR1 KGHSH, CDR2 LQKENI. Trimming removed 1 base at V and 3 bases at J, with 7 bases between. The CDR3 length is 14 residues. The CDR3 region has the DNA TGTGCCAGCTCACCACTAGGGGGCAAAAACATTCAGTACTTC. Translated, it gives CASSPLGGKNIQYF.

The genes are TRBV6-5 and TRBJ2-7; the match to TRBD2 covers 8 bases. CDR1 and CDR2 (germline): MNHEY, SVGAGI. The trim removed 8 bases at V and 5 bases at J, leaving 8 bases unmatched. CDR3 length: 13 amino acids. This CDR3 is CASYGGVGNEQYF. The DNA for the CDR3 is TGTGCCAGCTACGGGGGGGTGGGCAACGAGCAGTACTTC.

The V call is TRBV29-1, the J call TRBJ2-7; 7 nucleotides line up with TRBD1. This CDR3 is built from 12 residues. Trimming at V came to 6 bases and at J to 3 bases, leaving 5 bases not matched to a gene. Germline lookup yields CDR1 SQVTM and CDR2 ANQGSEA. In DNA, the CDR3 is TGCAGCGTCGCTCGACAGGGCTACGAGCAGTACTTC. The encoded protein is CSVARQGYEQYF.

The gene calls are TRBV6-5 and TRBJ1-5; 8 bases are a match to TRBD1. CDR1 MNHEY and CDR2 SVGAGI come from the germline V gene. This CDR3 comprises 15 residues. V was pared by 6 bases and J by 1 base, with 5 bases of the junction left unmatched. The CDR3 loop is CASSQTGVSNQPQHF. CDR3 nucleotides: TGTGCCAGCAGCCAGACAGGGGTAAGCAATCAGCCCCAGCATTTT.

This sequence joins TRBV4-1 and TRBJ2-5; TRBD1 agrees at 12 bases. Germline assignment: CDR1 MGHRA and CDR2 YSYEKL. The V gene end was trimmed by 4 bases and the J gene end by 2 bases; junction bases not matched to a gene: 5. The CDR3 has 16 amino acids. CDR3 nucleotide sequence: TGCGCCAGCAGCCGGGGACAGGGGGCCCCACAAGAGACCCAGTACTTC. Residues: CASSRGQGAPQETQYF.

V usage is TRBV5-4 and J usage is TRBJ2-3; 8 bases agree with TRBD1. CDR3 length: 16 amino acids. Germline V lookup: CDR1 SGHNT, CDR2 YYREEE (reference sequence). Trimming at V came to 4 bases and at J to 2 bases, leaving 9 bases not matched to a gene. In nucleotides, the CDR3 is TGTGCCAGCAGCGATCGACAGGGGACCTTCACAGATACGCAGTATTTT. This sequence encodes CASSDRQGTFTDTQYF. Drawing the rest from reference TRBV5-4 and TRBJ2-3, the complete variable domain is ETGVTQSPTHLIKTRGQQVTLRCSSQSGHNTVSWYQQALGQGPQFIFQYYREEENGRGNFPPRFSGLQFPNYSSELNVNALELDDSALYLCASSDRQGTFTDTQYFGPGTRLTVL.

This clone was detected only a few times. V and J are TRBV27 and TRBJ2-2; D is possibly TRBD1 (6 bases). CDR1 is MNHEY, CDR2 SMNVEV, per germline (reference sequence). Deletions cut 2 bases from V and 3 bases from J, with 7 bases between. The CDR3 runs 14 residues. CDR3 sequence (DNA): TGTGCCAGCAGTTTAGCAGGGGACACCGGGGAGCTGTTTTTT. This gives the protein CASSLAGDTGELFF.